This T cell receptor (beta chain) was sequenced during a study of cytomegalovirus exposure and HLA in healthy donors. Germline-derived CDR1 and CDR2 are MNHEY and SMNVEV (reference sequence). There are 13 residues in the CDR3. V shed 6 bases and J 6 bases; nucleotides not matched to a gene: 2. This clone was recorded once. The PCR employed 60 Vbeta primers together with 13 Jbeta primers. TCRdb's copy holds only in-frame clones and misses some; the assay was immunoSEQ multiplex PCR. In the table there are around 120,000 clones, 81% of which are singletons. The gene calls are TRBV27 and TRBJ1-6; the match to TRBD1 covers 7 bases. The receptor comes from a man between 18 and 29 years old in good health and CMV-seronegative. The source material was PBMCs. The CDR3 nucleotides are TGTGCCAGCAGCAGGGGGGTTAATTCACCCCTCCACTTT. It yields the protein CASSRGVNSPLHF.